A selection of T cell receptor beta chains follows, all from one sample in a study of T cell responses to AZD1222 COVID-19 vaccine. Libraries were prepared by immunoSEQ multiplex PCR; TCRdb keeps only in-frame clonotypes and omits some of them. The data hold 140,000 or so clones, with about nine tenths observed a single time. This specimen was peripheral blood, taken on day 0 of AZD1222 vaccination. These receptors were taken from an adult in good health. CDR3s include the opening cysteine and the closing phenylalanine or tryptophan. D genes are given only for firm matches. Where a row states a size, it is once, few, many or the class of an expanded clone; other rows omit it.

CDR3 DNA: TGTGCCAGCAGCCGCCGGGACGGCGCCTACGAGCAGTACTTC
CDR3 protein: CASSRRDGAYEQYF
V gene: TRBV5-8
D gene: .
J gene: TRBJ2-7
clone size: .

CDR3 DNA: TGCGCCAGCAGCCATCTCCCGACAGGGAGGGGCAATCAGCCCCAGCATTTT
CDR3 protein: CASSHLPTGRGNQPQHF
V gene: TRBV4-1
D gene: TRBD1
J gene: TRBJ1-5
clone size: .

CDR3 DNA: TGTGCCATCAGTGAAACGGCGCATCAGCCCCAGCATTTT
CDR3 protein: CAISETAHQPQHF
V gene: TRBV10-3
D gene: .
J gene: TRBJ1-5
clone size: .

CDR3 DNA: TGTGCCAGCAGTGAAGCGCTTTTTCGAGGGGGCCTAGGTCAGCCCCAGCATTTT
CDR3 protein: CASSEALFRGGLGQPQHF
V gene: TRBV6-1
D gene: TRBD1
J gene: TRBJ1-5
clone size: .

CDR3 DNA: TGTGCCAGTAGTCCAAGGGGCGGCGGAGTCAGCTCCTACGAGCAGTACTTC
CDR3 protein: CASSPRGGGVSSYEQYF
V gene: TRBV19
D gene: .
J gene: TRBJ2-7
clone size: once

CDR3 DNA: TGTGCCAGCAGCTTGATGGGGACCCAAGAGACCCAGTACTTC
CDR3 protein: CASSLMGTQETQYF
V gene: TRBV5-6
D gene: .
J gene: TRBJ2-5
clone size: .

CDR3 DNA: TGTGCCAGCAGCCGGACAGTTCAAGAGACCCAGTACTTC
CDR3 protein: CASSRTVQETQYF
V gene: TRBV6-5
D gene: .
J gene: TRBJ2-5
clone size: .

CDR3 DNA: TGCAGCGGGTGGGGACACGGGACTGAAGCTTTCTTT
CDR3 protein: CSGWGHGTEAFF
V gene: TRBV29-1
D gene: .
J gene: TRBJ1-1
clone size: once

CDR3 DNA: TGTGCCATCGGGACAGCGAATCAGCCCCAGCATTTT
CDR3 protein: CAIGTANQPQHF
V gene: TRBV10-3
D gene: TRBD1
J gene: TRBJ1-5
clone size: .

CDR3 DNA: TGCGCCAGCAGCTTGGGATGGGCTCCGGGTCAGCCCCAGCATTTT
CDR3 protein: CASSLGWAPGQPQHF
V gene: TRBV5-1
D gene: .
J gene: TRBJ1-5
clone size: .

CDR3 DNA: TGCGCCAGCAGCTTTGCACAGGGGACGGCCGGAAACACCATATATTTT
CDR3 protein: CASSFAQGTAGNTIYF
V gene: TRBV4-1
D gene: TRBD1
J gene: TRBJ1-3
clone size: .

CDR3 DNA: TGTGCCAGCAGCCAAAGGGCGGGACGGAACACCGGGGAGCTGTTTTTT
CDR3 protein: CASSQRAGRNTGELFF
V gene: TRBV3-1/TRBV3-2
D gene: .
J gene: TRBJ2-2
clone size: .

CDR3 DNA: TGTGCCAGCAGTTTCTCAGAAACGGGACAGGGAACTGAAGCTTTCTTT
CDR3 protein: CASSFSETGQGTEAFF
V gene: TRBV27
D gene: TRBD1
J gene: TRBJ1-1
clone size: .

CDR3 DNA: TGCGCCAGCAGCCCGGAGCGGAGAATCCAAGAGACCCAGTACTTC
CDR3 protein: CASSPERRIQETQYF
V gene: TRBV5-1
D gene: .
J gene: TRBJ2-5
clone size: .

CDR3 DNA: TGTGCCAGCAGCCCTCCCGGGGGGCGCGAGACCCAGTACTTC
CDR3 protein: CASSPPGGRETQYF
V gene: TRBV7-2
D gene: .
J gene: TRBJ2-5
clone size: once

CDR3 DNA: TGTGCCAGCAGTAACCCCGGACTAGTCCCGTTCTTC
CDR3 protein: CASSNPGLVPFF
V gene: TRBV6-5
D gene: TRBD2
J gene: TRBJ2-1
clone size: .

CDR3 DNA: TGTGCCAGCAGCCGACTAGCGGGGGCGAACACCGGGGAGCTGTTTTTT
CDR3 protein: CASSRLAGANTGELFF
V gene: TRBV7-3
D gene: TRBD2
J gene: TRBJ2-2
clone size: .

CDR3 DNA: TGTGCCAGTAGTCCCCTGGACAGGGGAAACACCATATATTTT
CDR3 protein: CASSPLDRGNTIYF
V gene: TRBV19
D gene: TRBD1
J gene: TRBJ1-3
clone size: .

CDR3 DNA: TGTGCCAGCAGCTTAGGACTAGCGGGAGGAAATGAGCAGTTCTTC
CDR3 protein: CASSLGLAGGNEQFF
V gene: TRBV7-3
D gene: TRBD2
J gene: TRBJ2-1
clone size: .

CDR3 DNA: TGTGCCAGCAGCACTCGTAGCTCCTACAATGAGCAGTTCTTC
CDR3 protein: CASSTRSSYNEQFF
V gene: TRBV5-4
D gene: .
J gene: TRBJ2-1
clone size: .

CDR3 DNA: TGTGCCAGCAGTAAGCCCGGGACAAAAGAGACCCAGTACTTC
CDR3 protein: CASSKPGTKETQYF
V gene: TRBV2
D gene: .
J gene: TRBJ2-5
clone size: .

CDR3 DNA: TGTGCCAGCAGTTGGGCAAGAGGGGAGACCCAGTACTTC
CDR3 protein: CASSWARGETQYF
V gene: TRBV6-5
D gene: .
J gene: TRBJ2-5
clone size: .

CDR3 DNA: TGTGCCATCAGTGGGGGACTAGCGGGAGTAGAGCAGTACTTC
CDR3 protein: CAISGGLAGVEQYF
V gene: TRBV10-3
D gene: TRBD2
J gene: TRBJ2-7
clone size: .

CDR3 DNA: TGCAGCGTCGTTCAGGGGTTTACTGAAGCTTTCTTT
CDR3 protein: CSVVQGFTEAFF
V gene: TRBV29-1
D gene: .
J gene: TRBJ1-1
clone size: .

CDR3 DNA: TGTGCCACCAGTGATCGCGCCGCAGGGATTAATGAGCAGTTCTTC
CDR3 protein: CATSDRAAGINEQFF
V gene: TRBV24-1
D gene: .
J gene: TRBJ2-1
clone size: .

CDR3 DNA: TGTGCCAGCAGCCCCCGGCGGCCGATAGGACGGAGTGCTTTAGATACGCAGTATTTT
CDR3 protein: CASSPRRPIGRSALDTQYF
V gene: TRBV11-2
D gene: .
J gene: TRBJ2-3
clone size: .

CDR3 DNA: TGTGCCAGCAGGGTTGGAGCCGGGGAGCTGTTTTTT
CDR3 protein: CASRVGAGELFF
V gene: TRBV2
D gene: .
J gene: TRBJ2-2
clone size: .

CDR3 DNA: TGCGCCAGCAGCCAACGACTGGATGACTCCTACGAGCAGTACTTC
CDR3 protein: CASSQRLDDSYEQYF
V gene: TRBV4-1
D gene: .
J gene: TRBJ2-7
clone size: .

CDR3 DNA: TGCGCCAGCAGCCAAGCCCGGACCGTGAGCACAGATACGCAGTATTTT
CDR3 protein: CASSQARTVSTDTQYF
V gene: TRBV4-1
D gene: .
J gene: TRBJ2-3
clone size: .

CDR3 DNA: TGTGCCAGCAGCCGTCCAGCCGGGACGGCCGCGGGGGCTGAAGCTTTCTTT
CDR3 protein: CASSRPAGTAAGAEAFF
V gene: TRBV7-8
D gene: .
J gene: TRBJ1-1
clone size: .

CDR3 DNA: TGTGCCAGCAGCTTAGGGGACAGTTACGAGCAGTACTTC
CDR3 protein: CASSLGDSYEQYF
V gene: TRBV11-2
D gene: TRBD1
J gene: TRBJ2-7
clone size: .